These 14 T cell receptor beta chains were sequenced from one sample in a study of Ad26.COV2.S vaccination and SARS-CoV-2 variants. Documented treatment: around 19 received Ad26.COV2.S at low or high dose, single or two shots; 5 received placebo; per-sample allocation not given. The study sampled participants on day 63 after the first vaccine or placebo injection. Sequenced by immunoSEQ multiplex PCR; TCRdb stores in-frame clones only, minus some. The sample lists approximately 340,000 clones; about 88% were seen once. This material consisted of peripheral blood, taken in a trial of Ad26.COV2.S vaccine versus placebo. The receptors derive from a person aged 18-65 years who received the Ad26.COV2.S COVID-19 vaccine or a placebo.

This rearrangement joins TRBV20-1 to TRBJ2-5; D perhaps matches TRBD2 (5 bases). Germline loops: CDR1 DFQATT, CDR2 SNEGSKA (reference sequence). V dropped 8 bases and J dropped 10 bases, with 14 bases sitting between them. The CDR3 spans 10 residues. The CDR3 spells CSPAGGRQYF. The CDR3 nucleotides read TGCAGTCCCGCGGGCGGTCGCCAGTACTTC.

This clone has ten or more counts. This rearrangement joins TRBV14 to TRBJ1-4; D ambiguous. Trimming removed 0 bases at V and 2 bases at J, with 19 bases between. This CDR3 comprises 19 residues. The germline gives CDR1 SGHDN, CDR2 FVKESK. The CDR3 sequence is CASSQDRWGRGGTNEKLFF. CDR3 DNA sequence: TGTGCCAGCAGCCAAGATCGGTGGGGTCGCGGTGGTACTAATGAAAAACTGTTTTTT.

This sequence joins TRBV27 and TRBJ2-6, with D unresolved. The CDR3 has 13 residues. In germline, CDR1 is MNHEY, CDR2 SMNVEV (reference sequence). V lost 8 bases, J lost 3 bases, and 8 bases lay in between. The CDR3 DNA sequence: TGTGCCAGCCACCCTGATGGGGCCAACGTCCTGACTTTC. Translating it yields CASHPDGANVLTF.

The chain combines TRBV25-1 with TRBJ2-3; maybe TRBD2 (6 bases). The V end lost 3 bases, the J end lost 2 bases, and 12 bases lay between the germline ends. CDR1 is MGHDK, CDR2 SYGVNS, per germline. The CDR3 has 15 residues. CDR3 sequence: CASSDASAHTDTQYF. In nucleotides, the CDR3 is TGTGCCAGCAGTGACGCTAGCGCCCACACAGATACGCAGTATTTT. Full variable domain (remainder filled in from reference TRBV25-1 and TRBJ2-3): EADIYQTPRYLVIGTGKKITLECSQTMGHDKMYWYQQDPGMELHLIHYSYGVNSTEKGDLSSESTVSRIRTEHFPLTLESARPSHTSQYLCASSDASAHTDTQYFGPGTRLTVL.

This chain joins TRBV7-2 and TRBJ2-3, with D possibly being TRBD2 (6 bases). CDR1 and CDR2 (germline): SGHTA, FQGNSA. The V end was cut by 3 bases, the J end by 4 bases, with 17 bases between. This CDR3 comprises 16 residues. The CDR3: CASSLGGSWLADTQYF. The DNA for the CDR3 is TGTGCCAGCAGCTTGGGGGGTAGCTGGTTGGCAGATACGCAGTATTTT.

This rearrangement joins TRBV3-1 (or the pseudogene TRBV3-2) to TRBJ1-5; D not resolved. From germline, CDR1 is LGHDT and CDR2 YNNKEL (reference sequence). This CDR3 is built from 14 residues. V was shortened by 5 bases and J by 3 bases, with 11 bases between the two germline ends. CDR3 nucleotides: TGTGCCAGCAGCGAGGACGGTTACAATCAGCCCCAGCATTTT. It translates to CASSEDGYNQPQHF.

The J gene is TRBJ2-7, the V gene TRBV5-4; tentative D call: TRBD2 (5 bases). With 1 base removed from V and 7 bases from J, the gap between germline ends came to 9 bases. This CDR3 is 12 amino acids long. The germline V gene encodes CDR1 SGHNT and CDR2 YYREEE (reference sequence). The CDR3 loop reads CASSLRGVEQYF. The CDR3 DNA sequence: TGTGCCAGCAGCTTGCGGGGTGTAGAGCAGTACTTC.

DNA of the CDR3: TGTGCCAGCAGCCCAGTGGGAGGGCCGAGAGAGACCCAGTACTTC. This translates into CASSPVGGPRETQYF. The chain is built from TRBV7-2 and TRBJ2-5; 7 bases are a match to TRBD2. After removal of 5 bases from V and 4 bases from J, the junction contained 10 bases not matched to a gene. The germline CDR1 and CDR2 sequences are SGHTA and FQGNSA. CDR3 size: 15 residues.

The chain joins TRBV28 to TRBJ2-3; weak D call: TRBD1 (5 bases). Germline CDR1 reads MDHEN; CDR2 reads SYDVKM. V shed 6 bases and J shed 3 bases, with 13 bases lying between them. The CDR3 is 14 amino acids. CDR3 DNA: TGTGCCAGCAGCCTCACAGGTGGAACAGATACGCAGTATTTT. The encoded protein is CASSLTGGTDTQYF.

This CDR3 is CSVVSPGSSDVGQYF. The CDR3 bases are TGCAGCGTTGTATCCCCTGGGTCGTCGGATGTGGGGCAGTACTTC. The chain combines TRBV29-1 with TRBJ2-7; D not resolved. The V gene's germline CDR1 is SQVTM and CDR2 ANQGSEA. The CDR3 length is 15 residues. Trimming shortened V by 4 bases and J by 9 bases, and 25 bases separated the two germline ends.

V usage is TRBV30 and J usage is TRBJ1-5; no clear D gene. CDR1 and CDR2 (germline): GTSNPN, SVGIG (reference sequence). Trimming shortened V by 7 bases and J by 4 bases, and 17 bases separated the two germline ends. The CDR3 sequence is 14 residues long. The CDR3 coding sequence is TGTGCCTTGGAATGGGGTGAAGTTAATCAGCCCCAGCATTTT. As protein: CALEWGEVNQPQHF. The full variable domain, its missing parts supplied by reference TRBV30 and TRBJ1-5, is SQTIHQWPATLVQPVGSPLSLECTVEGTSNPNLYWYRQAAGRGLQLLFYSVGIGQISSEVPQNLSASRPQDRQFILSSKKLLLSDSGFYLCALEWGEVNQPQHFGDGTRLSIL.

This clone was detected once. J is TRBJ2-3 and V is TRBV20-1; no definite D call. Germline CDR1 DFQATT, CDR2 SNEGSKA (reference sequence). V lost 7 bases to trimming and J lost 8 bases, with 10 bases between them. The CDR3 consists of 10 residues. The DNA of the CDR3 is TGCAGTGTAGGAGTGGGTACGCAGTATTTT. Translated, it gives CSVGVGTQYF.

This chain uses TRBV11-2 with TRBJ2-7, with TRBD2 identical over 8 bases. Trimming took 3 bases from V and 1 from J; bases not matched to a gene: 5. The germline gives CDR1 SGHAT, CDR2 FQNNGV. The CDR3 covers 15 residues. In DNA, the CDR3 is TGTGCCAGCAGCTTGGCTAGCGGGCCTTCCTACGAGCAGTACTTC. Amino acids: CASSLASGPSYEQYF.

V usage is TRBV6-5 and J usage is TRBJ1-6; D remains unclear. V lost 8 bases to trimming and J lost 10 bases, with 21 bases between them. The germline V gene has CDR1 MNHEY and CDR2 SVGAGI. The CDR3 spans 15 residues. CDR3 residues: CASSRELGVASPLHF. The CDR3 DNA follows: TGTGCCAGCTCCCGGGAGCTCGGGGTCGCGTCACCCCTCCACTTT.